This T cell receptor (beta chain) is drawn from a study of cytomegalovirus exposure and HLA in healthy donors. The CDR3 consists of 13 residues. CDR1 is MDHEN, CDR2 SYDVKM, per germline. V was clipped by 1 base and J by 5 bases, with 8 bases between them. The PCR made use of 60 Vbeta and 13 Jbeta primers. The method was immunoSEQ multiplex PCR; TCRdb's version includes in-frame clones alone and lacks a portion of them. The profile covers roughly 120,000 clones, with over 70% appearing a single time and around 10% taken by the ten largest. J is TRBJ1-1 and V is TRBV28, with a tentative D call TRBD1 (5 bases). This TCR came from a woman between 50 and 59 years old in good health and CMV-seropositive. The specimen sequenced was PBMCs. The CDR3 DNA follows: TGTGCCAGCAGTTTATTCCGGGGGACTGAAGCTTTCTTT. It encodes CASSLFRGTEAFF.